This passage covers 10 T cell receptor beta chains from one sample sequenced in a study of T cells expressing NK-cell markers. TCRdb re-called the 5' RACE reads and shows each CDR3 protein once, DNA omitted. The data include 200,000 to 300,000 distinct CDR3 sequences; the top ten clones carry 4% to 5%. Input material: blood T cells: a sorted CD56 or NKG2C T cell subset, CD4+ or CD8+ T cells, or bulk PBMC T cells (not recorded which). The receptor set was obtained from a woman aged 18 to 75 in good health.

The V and J genes are TRBV5-6 and TRBJ2-1; TCRdb's D call of TRBD1 is untestable without DNA. CDR3 size: 16 residues. The V gene's germline CDR1 is SGHDT and CDR2 YYEEEE. The CDR3 sequence: CASSTGQGRRGGEQFF.

The chain recombines TRBV19 with TRBJ2-7; without DNA, the TCRdb call of TRBD2 cannot be checked. CDR3 size: 14 residues. Germline assignment: CDR1 LNHDA and CDR2 SQIVND (reference sequence). CDR3 region: CASSRTSGNYEQYF. Based on the CDR3 plus reference TRBV19 and TRBJ2-7, the full variable domain is DGGITQSPKYLFRKEGQNVTLSCEQNLNHDAMYWYRQDPGQGLRLIYYSQIVNDFQKGDIAEGYSVSREKKESFPLTVTSAQKNPTAFYLCASSRTSGNYEQYFGPGTRLTVT.

The V gene is TRBV19, the J gene TRBJ2-6; the TCRdb D gene call, TRBD1, has no DNA to confirm it. This CDR3 is built from 15 residues. In germline, CDR1 is LNHDA, CDR2 SQIVND (reference sequence). The CDR3: CASSIRDSGANDLTF.

J is TRBJ1-5 and V is TRBV12-3 or TRBV12-4; TCRdb gives TRBD1 as the D gene, but with no DNA this cannot be confirmed. This CDR3 has 13 amino acids. The CDR3 spells CASSYREDQPQHF.

V gene TRBV20-1 combines with J gene TRBJ2-7; checking the TCRdb D call of TRBD2 is not possible without DNA. Germline V gene sequence: CDR1 DFQATT, CDR2 SNEGSKA (reference sequence). The CDR3 is made up of 14 amino acids. The CDR3 reads CSARTSGRAGEQYF.

The genes are TRBV10-3 and TRBJ1-5. Germline lookup yields CDR1 ENHRY and CDR2 SYGVKD. CDR3 size: 14 residues. This CDR3 reads CAIRDVNSNQPQHF.

The V and J genes are TRBV5-6 and TRBJ1-4; TCRdb returns TRBD1, unconfirmable since there is no DNA. Looked up from germline, CDR1 is SGHDT and CDR2 is YYEEEE. This CDR3 is built from 16 residues. CDR3 amino acids: CASSLRSTGGNEKLFF.

This chain joins TRBV7-2 and TRBJ2-5; the D call from TCRdb, TRBD1, cannot be confirmed without DNA. Germline CDR1 reads SGHTA; CDR2 reads FQGNSA. This CDR3 comprises 15 residues. CDR3 region: CASSSLSARVETQYF.

The CDR3 loop is CASSFGQATYYGYTF. The gene calls are TRBV6-2 or TRBV6-3 and TRBJ1-2. This CDR3 comprises 15 residues. The germline V gene has CDR1 MNHEY and CDR2 SVGEGT.

The gene calls are TRBV5-1 and TRBJ1-1. Germline lookup yields CDR1 SGHRS and CDR2 YFSETQ. The CDR3 totals 13 residues. The CDR3 loop reads CASSFGGTTEAFF.